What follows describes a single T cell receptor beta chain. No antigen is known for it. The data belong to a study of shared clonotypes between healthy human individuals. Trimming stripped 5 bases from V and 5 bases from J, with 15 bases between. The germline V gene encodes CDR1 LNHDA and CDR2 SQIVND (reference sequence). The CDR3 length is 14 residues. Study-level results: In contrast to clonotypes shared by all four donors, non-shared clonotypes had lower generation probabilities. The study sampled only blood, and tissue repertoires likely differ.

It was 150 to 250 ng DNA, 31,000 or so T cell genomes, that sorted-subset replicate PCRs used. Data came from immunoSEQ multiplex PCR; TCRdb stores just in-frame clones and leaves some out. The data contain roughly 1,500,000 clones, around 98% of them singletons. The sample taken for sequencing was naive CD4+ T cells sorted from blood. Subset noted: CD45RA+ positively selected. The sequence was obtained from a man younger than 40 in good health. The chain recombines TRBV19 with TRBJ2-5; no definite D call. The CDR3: CASSFRTGMETQYF. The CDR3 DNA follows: TGTGCCAGTAGTTTCAGAACGGGCATGGAGACCCAGTACTTC.